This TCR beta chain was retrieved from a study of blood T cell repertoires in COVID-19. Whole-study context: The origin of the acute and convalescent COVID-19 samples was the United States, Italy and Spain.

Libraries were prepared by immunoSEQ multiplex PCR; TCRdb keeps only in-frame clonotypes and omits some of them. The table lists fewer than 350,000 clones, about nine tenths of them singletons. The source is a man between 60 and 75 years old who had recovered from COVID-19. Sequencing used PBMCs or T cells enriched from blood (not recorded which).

The CDR3 loop reads CASSLVTQGNTEAFF. CDR3 nucleotide sequence: TGTGCCAGCAGCTTAGTGACTCAGGGGAACACTGAAGCTTTCTTT. This chain joins TRBV11-2 and TRBJ1-1; D is possibly TRBD1 (5 bases). The CDR3 contains 15 residues. V was shortened by 1 base and J by 1 base, with 10 bases between the two germline ends. Germline assignment: CDR1 SGHAT and CDR2 FQNNGV.